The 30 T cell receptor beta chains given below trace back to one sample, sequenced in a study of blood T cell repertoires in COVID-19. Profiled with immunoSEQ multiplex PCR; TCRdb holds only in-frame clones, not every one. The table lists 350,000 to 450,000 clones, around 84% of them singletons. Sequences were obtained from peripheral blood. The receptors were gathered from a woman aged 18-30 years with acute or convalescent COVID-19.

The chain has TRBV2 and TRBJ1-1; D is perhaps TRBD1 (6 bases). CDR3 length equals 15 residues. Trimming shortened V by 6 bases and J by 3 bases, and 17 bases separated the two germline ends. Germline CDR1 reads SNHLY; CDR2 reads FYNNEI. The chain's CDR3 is CASRDPRGGDTEAFF. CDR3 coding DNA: TGTGCCAGCAGGGACCCTAGGGGGGGGGACACTGAAGCTTTCTTT.

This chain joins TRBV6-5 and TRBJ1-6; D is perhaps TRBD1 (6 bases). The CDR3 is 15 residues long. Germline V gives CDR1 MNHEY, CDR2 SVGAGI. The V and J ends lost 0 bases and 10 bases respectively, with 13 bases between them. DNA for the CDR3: TGTGCCAGCAGTTACTCTAGGGGGTTGGGGTCACCCCTCCACTTT. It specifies CASSYSRGLGSPLHF.

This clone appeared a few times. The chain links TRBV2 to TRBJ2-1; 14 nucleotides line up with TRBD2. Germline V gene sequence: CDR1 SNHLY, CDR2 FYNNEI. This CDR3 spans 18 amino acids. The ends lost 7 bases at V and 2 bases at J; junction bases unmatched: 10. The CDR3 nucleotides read TGTGCCAGCACTCCGGGACTAGCGGGAGTTCGCACCTACAATGAGCAGTTCTTC. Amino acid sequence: CASTPGLAGVRTYNEQFF.

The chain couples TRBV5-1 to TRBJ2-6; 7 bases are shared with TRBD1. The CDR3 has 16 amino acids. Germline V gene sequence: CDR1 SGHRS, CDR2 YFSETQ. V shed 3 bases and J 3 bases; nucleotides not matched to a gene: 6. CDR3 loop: CASSSWSGGGANVLTF. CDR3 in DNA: TGCGCCAGCAGCTCGTGGTCAGGGGGTGGGGCCAACGTCCTGACTTTC.

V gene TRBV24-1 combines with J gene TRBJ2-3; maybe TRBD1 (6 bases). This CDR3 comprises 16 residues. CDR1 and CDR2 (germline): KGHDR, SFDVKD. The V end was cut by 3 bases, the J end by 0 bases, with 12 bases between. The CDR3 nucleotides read TGTGCCACCAGTGATCAACAGGGCTCTAGCACAGATACGCAGTATTTT. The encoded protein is CATSDQQGSSTDTQYF.

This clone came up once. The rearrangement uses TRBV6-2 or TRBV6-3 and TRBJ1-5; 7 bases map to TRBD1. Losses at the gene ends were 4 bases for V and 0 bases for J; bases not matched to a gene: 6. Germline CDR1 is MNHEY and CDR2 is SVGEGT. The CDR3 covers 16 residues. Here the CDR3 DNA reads TGTGCCAGCAGTTTCGGGACAGCACCTAGCAATCAGCCCCAGCATTTT. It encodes CASSFGTAPSNQPQHF.

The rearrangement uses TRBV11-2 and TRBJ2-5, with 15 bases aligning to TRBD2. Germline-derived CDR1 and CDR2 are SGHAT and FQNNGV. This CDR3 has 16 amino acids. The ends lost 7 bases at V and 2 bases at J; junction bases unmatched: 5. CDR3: CASTEGLAGGQETQYF. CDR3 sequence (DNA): TGTGCCAGCACCGAGGGACTAGCGGGGGGTCAAGAGACCCAGTACTTC. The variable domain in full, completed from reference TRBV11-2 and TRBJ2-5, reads EAGVAQSPRYKIIEKRQSVAFWCNPISGHATLYWYQQILGQGPKLLIQFQNNGVVDDSQLPKDRFSAERLKGVDSTLKIQPAKLEDSAVYLCASTEGLAGGQETQYFGPGTRLLVL.

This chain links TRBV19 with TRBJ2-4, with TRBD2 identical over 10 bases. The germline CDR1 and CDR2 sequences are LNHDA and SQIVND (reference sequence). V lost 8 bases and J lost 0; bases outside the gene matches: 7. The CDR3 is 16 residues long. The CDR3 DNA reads TGTGCCAGTGGTCTAGCGGGAGCAGGAGCCAAAAACATTCAGTACTTC. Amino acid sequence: CASGLAGAGAKNIQYF.

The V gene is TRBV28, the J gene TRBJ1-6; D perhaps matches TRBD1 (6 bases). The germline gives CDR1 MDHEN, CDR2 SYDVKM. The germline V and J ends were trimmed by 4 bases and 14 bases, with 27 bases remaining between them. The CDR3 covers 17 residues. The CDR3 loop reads CASSSPNLGQSKGSLHF. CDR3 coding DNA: TGTGCCAGCAGTTCCCCAAATTTAGGACAGAGTAAGGGGTCCCTCCACTTT.

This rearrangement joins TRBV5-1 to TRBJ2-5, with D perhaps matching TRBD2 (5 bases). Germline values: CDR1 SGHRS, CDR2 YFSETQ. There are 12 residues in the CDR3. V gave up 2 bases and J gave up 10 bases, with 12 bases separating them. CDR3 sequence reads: CASSFPGEDQYF. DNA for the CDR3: TGCGCCAGCAGCTTTCCCGGGGAAGACCAGTACTTC.

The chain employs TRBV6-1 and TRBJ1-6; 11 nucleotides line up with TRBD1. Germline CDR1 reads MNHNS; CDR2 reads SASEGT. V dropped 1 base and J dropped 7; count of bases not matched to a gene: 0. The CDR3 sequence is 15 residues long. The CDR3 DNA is TGTGCCAGCAGTGAAGGGACAGGGGGCAATTCACCCCTCCACTTT. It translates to CASSEGTGGNSPLHF.

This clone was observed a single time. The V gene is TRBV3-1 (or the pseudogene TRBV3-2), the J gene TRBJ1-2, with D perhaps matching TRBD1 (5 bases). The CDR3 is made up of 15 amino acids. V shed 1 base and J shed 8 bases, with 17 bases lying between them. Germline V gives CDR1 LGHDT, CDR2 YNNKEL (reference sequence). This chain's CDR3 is CASSQGGVGGRGYTF. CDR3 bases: TGTGCCAGCAGCCAAGGGGGGGTTGGAGGTAGAGGCTACACCTTC.

The CDR3 loop reads CASSRGTGDGGYTF. CDR3 nucleotide sequence: TGTGCCAGCAGCCGCGGGACAGGTGATGGAGGCTACACCTTC. The chain carries TRBV6-5 and TRBJ1-2, with 8 bases that match TRBD1. Trimming cost V 6 bases and J 8 bases; bases outside gene matches: 11. The CDR3 loop spans 14 amino acids. Germline V gene data show CDR1 as MNHEY and CDR2 as SVGAGI.

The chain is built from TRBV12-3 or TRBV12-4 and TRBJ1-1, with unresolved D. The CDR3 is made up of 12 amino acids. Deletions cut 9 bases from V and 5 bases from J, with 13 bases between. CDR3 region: CASGLSKTEAFF. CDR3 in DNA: TGTGCCAGTGGACTGAGTAAAACTGAAGCTTTCTTT.

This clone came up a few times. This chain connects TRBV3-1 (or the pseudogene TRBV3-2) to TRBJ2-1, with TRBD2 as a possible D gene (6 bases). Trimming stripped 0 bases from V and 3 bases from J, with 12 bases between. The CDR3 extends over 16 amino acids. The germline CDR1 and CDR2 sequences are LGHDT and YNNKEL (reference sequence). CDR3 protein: CASSQEGLASYNEQFF. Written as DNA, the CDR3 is TGTGCCAGCAGCCAAGAGGGCCTAGCGAGCTACAATGAGCAGTTCTTC.

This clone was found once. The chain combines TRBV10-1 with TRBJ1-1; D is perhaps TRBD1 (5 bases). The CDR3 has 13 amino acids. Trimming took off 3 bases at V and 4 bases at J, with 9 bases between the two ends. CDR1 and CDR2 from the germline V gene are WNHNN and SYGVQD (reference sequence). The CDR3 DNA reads TGCGCCAGCAGTGAACCGGGGGGCACTGAAGCTTTCTTT. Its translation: CASSEPGGTEAFF.

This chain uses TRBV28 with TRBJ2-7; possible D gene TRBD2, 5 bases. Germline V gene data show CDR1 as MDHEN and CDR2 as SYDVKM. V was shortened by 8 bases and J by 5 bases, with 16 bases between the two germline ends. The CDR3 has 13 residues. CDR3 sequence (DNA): TGTGCCAGCCTGGACTCCTCAGGCCACGAGCAGTACTTC. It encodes CASLDSSGHEQYF. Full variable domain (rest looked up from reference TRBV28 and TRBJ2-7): DVKVTQSSRYLVKRTGEKVFLECVQDMDHENMFWYRQDPGLGLRLIYFSYDVKMKEKGDIPEGYSVSREKKERFSLILESASTNQTSMYLCASLDSSGHEQYFGPGTRLTVT.

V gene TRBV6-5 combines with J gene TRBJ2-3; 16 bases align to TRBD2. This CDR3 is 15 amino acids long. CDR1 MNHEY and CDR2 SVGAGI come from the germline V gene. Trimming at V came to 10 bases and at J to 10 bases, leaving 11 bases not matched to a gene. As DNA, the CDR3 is TGTGCCACCTTCCGGGGGGGACTAGCGGGAGGGGCGCAGTATTTT. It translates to CATFRGGLAGGAQYF.

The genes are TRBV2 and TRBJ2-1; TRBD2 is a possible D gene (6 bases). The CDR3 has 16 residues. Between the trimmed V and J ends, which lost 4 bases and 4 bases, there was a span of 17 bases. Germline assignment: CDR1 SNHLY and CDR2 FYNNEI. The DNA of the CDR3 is TGTGCCAGCAGTGGCCGGGAACCCCGGGGGTACAATGAGCAGTTCTTC. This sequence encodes CASSGREPRGYNEQFF.

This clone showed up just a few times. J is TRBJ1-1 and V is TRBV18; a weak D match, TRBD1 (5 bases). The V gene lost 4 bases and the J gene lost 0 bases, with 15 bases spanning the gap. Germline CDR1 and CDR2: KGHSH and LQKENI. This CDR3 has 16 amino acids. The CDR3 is CASSRSGGYMNTEAFF. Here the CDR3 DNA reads TGTGCCAGCTCACGTAGCGGGGGGTACATGAACACTGAAGCTTTCTTT.

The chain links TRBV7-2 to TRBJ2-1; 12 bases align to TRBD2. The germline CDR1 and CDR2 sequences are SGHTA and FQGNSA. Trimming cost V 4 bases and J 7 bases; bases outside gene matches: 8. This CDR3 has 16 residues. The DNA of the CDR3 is TGTGCCAGCAGCTCTAGCGGGGGGGCCACGTGGAATGAGCAGTTCTTC. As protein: CASSSSGGATWNEQFF.

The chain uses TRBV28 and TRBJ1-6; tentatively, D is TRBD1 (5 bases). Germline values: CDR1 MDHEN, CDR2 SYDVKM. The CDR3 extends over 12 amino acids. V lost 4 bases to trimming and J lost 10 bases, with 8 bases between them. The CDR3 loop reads CASSSGQSPLHF. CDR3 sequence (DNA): TGTGCCAGCAGTTCAGGGCAATCACCCCTCCACTTT.

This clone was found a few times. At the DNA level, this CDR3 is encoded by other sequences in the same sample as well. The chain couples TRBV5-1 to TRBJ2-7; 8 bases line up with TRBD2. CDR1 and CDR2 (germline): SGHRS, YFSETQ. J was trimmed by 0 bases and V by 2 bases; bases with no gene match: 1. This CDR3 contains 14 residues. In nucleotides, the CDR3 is TGCGCCAGCAGCTTAACTAGCGGCTCCTACGAGCAGTACTTC. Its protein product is CASSLTSGSYEQYF.

DNA of the CDR3: TGCGCCAGCAGCTTGGTCGGTCTAAATGGAAACACCATATATTTT. Amino acid sequence: CASSLVGLNGNTIYF. This chain links TRBV5-1 with TRBJ1-3; the D is unclear. Germline CDR1 and CDR2: SGHRS and YFSETQ. The CDR3 is 15 residues long. Trimming stripped 0 bases from V and 3 bases from J, with 10 bases between. The full variable domain, rest sourced from reference TRBV5-1 and TRBJ1-3, is KAGVTQTPRYLIKTRGQQVTLSCSPISGHRSVSWYQQTPGQGLQFLFEYFSETQRNKGNFPGRFSGRQFSNSRSEMNVSTLELGDSALYLCASSLVGLNGNTIYFGEGSWLTVV.

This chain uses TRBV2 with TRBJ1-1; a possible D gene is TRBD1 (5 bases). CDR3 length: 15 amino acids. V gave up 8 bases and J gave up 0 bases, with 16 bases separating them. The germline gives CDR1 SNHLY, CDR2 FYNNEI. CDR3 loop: CASGRGLTMNTEAFF. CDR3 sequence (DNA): TGTGCCAGCGGAAGGGGACTGACCATGAACACTGAAGCTTTCTTT. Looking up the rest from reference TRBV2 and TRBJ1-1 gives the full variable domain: EPEVTQTPSHQVTQMGQEVILRCVPISNHLYFYWYRQILGQKVEFLVSFYNNEISEKSEIFDDQFSVERPDGSNFTLKIRSTKLEDSAMYFCASGRGLTMNTEAFFGQGTRLTVV.

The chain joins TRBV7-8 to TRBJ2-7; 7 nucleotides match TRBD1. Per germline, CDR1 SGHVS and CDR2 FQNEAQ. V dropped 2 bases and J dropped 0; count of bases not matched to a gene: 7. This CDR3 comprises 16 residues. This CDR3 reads CASSLPEGAFSYEQYF. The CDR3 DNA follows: TGTGCCAGCAGCTTACCCGAGGGGGCCTTCTCCTACGAGCAGTACTTC.

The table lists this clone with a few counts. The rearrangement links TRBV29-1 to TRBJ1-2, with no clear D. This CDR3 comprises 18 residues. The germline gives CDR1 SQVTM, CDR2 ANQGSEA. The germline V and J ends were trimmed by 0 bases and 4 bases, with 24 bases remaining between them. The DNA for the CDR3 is TGCAGCGTTGAAGATCTGAGGGCAGATGCCATCCGACCCTATGGCTACACCTTC. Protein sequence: CSVEDLRADAIRPYGYTF.

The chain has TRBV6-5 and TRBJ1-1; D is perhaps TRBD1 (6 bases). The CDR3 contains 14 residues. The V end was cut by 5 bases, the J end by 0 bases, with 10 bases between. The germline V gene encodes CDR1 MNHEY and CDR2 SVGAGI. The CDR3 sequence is CASSNRDVNTEAFF. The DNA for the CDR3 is TGTGCCAGCAGTAACAGGGATGTGAACACTGAAGCTTTCTTT.

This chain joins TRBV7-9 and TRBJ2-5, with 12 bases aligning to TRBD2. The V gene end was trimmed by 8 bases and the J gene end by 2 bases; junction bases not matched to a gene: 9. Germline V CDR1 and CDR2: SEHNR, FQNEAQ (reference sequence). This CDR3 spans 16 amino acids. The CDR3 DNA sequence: TGTGCCAGCGGGTTTCCCGGACTAGCGGGACAAGAGACCCAGTACTTC. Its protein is CASGFPGLAGQETQYF.

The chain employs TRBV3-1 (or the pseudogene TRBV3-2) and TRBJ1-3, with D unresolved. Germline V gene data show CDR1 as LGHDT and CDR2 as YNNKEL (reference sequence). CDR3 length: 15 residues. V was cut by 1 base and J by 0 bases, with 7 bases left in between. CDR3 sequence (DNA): TGTGCCAGCAGCCAAGGAGTTACCTCTGGAAACACCATATATTTT. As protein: CASSQGVTSGNTIYF.